This passage covers 5 T cell receptor beta chains from one sample sequenced in a study of T cells in Graves' hyperthyroidism and ophthalmopathy. RNA transcripts yielded amplified TCR beta CDR3 regions. The HTBI primer set served for first-round RT-PCR of the TCR CDR3. In TCRdb, the multiplex PCR reads were re-called with MiXCR into one record per CDR3 protein. This table has more than 450,000 distinct CDR3 sequences, 15% to 20% appearing once. The sample taken for sequencing was blood. The receptor source for this set is a man aged 35 to 55 with Graves' ophthalmopathy.

This clonotype was seen more than once but under ten times. The rearrangement uses TRBV9 and TRBJ2-3, with 9 bases matching TRBD1. The CDR3 is made up of 17 amino acids. With 4 bases clipped from V and 2 bases from J, the junction kept 11 bases outside the gene matches. In germline, CDR1 is SGDLS, CDR2 YYNGEE. The CDR3 sequence: CASSLLGGTGITDTQYF. The CDR3 DNA reads as TGTGCCAGCAGCCTTCTAGGTGGGACAGGGATCACAGATACGCAGTATTTT.

The chain employs TRBV29-1 and TRBJ2-7; TRBD1 might be the D (5 bases). Trimming pared 5 bases from V and 5 bases from J, leaving 16 bases between. Germline V gene lookup returns CDR1 SQVTM and CDR2 ANQGSEA. The CDR3 extends over 13 amino acids. CDR3 coding DNA: TGCAGCGTTTCCAGACAGCACGCCCACGAGCAGTACTTC. Protein: CSVSRQHAHEQYF.

This clonotype was found a few times. J is TRBJ1-6 and V is TRBV6-1, with unresolved D. The CDR3 consists of 14 residues. V lost 4 bases and J 7 bases, leaving 11 bases between the germline ends. Germline-derived CDR1 and CDR2 are MNHNS and SASEGT. As DNA, the CDR3 is TGTGCCAGCAGTGGATTCACTTCGAATTCACCCCTCCACTTT. Protein sequence: CASSGFTSNSPLHF.

CDR3 DNA sequence: TGTGCCAGCAGCCCCGGCTGGGCTGGCACAGATACGCAGTATTTT. Encoded protein: CASSPGWAGTDTQYF. The gene calls are TRBV7-3 and TRBJ2-3; D remains unclear. V lost 5 bases and J lost 1, with 13 bases in between. This CDR3 contains 15 residues. In germline, CDR1 is SGHTA, CDR2 FQGTGA.

The table lists this clonotype with a few counts. CDR3 nucleotides: TGTGCCAGCAGTGAACGAGGAGCAGGGTCGGGGTATGGCTACACCTTC. Its protein product is CASSERGAGSGYGYTF. V and J are TRBV6-1 and TRBJ1-2, with a weak D call TRBD1 (5 bases). Trimming stripped 2 bases from V and 5 bases from J, with 18 bases between. CDR1 and CDR2 (germline): MNHNS, SASEGT. The CDR3 length is 16 residues.